Listed here are 8 T cell receptor beta chains from one sample, sequenced in a study of blood T cell repertoires in COVID-19 (dated by TCRdb to the early 2020s). Library construction relied on the immunoSEQ multiplex PCR assay. The source is immuneACCESS, and TCRdb retained only in-frame sequences with V and J called. Part of the clones is not carried over; for the studies checked, unresolved V genes explain less than half of this, and the remainder is unexplained. The sample table lists 48,000 or so clones, about 85% of them with a count of one. Of the sample, 5.9% falls within the top ten clones. The sample comprised peripheral blood. These receptors were obtained from a woman aged 60-70 years with acute or convalescent COVID-19.

The chain has TRBV4-1 and TRBJ1-5, with a possible D match to TRBD1 (5 bases). V shed 1 base and J shed 9 bases, with 7 bases lying between them. CDR1 MGHRA and CDR2 YSYEKL come from the germline V gene. The CDR3 length is 12 residues. CDR3 nucleotide sequence: TGCGCCAGCAGCCAAGGCGGGGGGCCCCAGCATTTT. Translated, it gives CASSQGGGPQHF.

For this clone: This CDR3 is also generated by other DNA sequences in the sample. The gene calls are TRBV19 and TRBJ1-1, with D possibly being TRBD1 (5 bases). V lost 4 bases and J lost 5, with 11 bases in between. The CDR3 runs 13 residues. Germline-derived CDR1 and CDR2 are LNHDA and SQIVND (reference sequence). The CDR3 sequence is CASSTYGGTEAFF. CDR3 coding DNA: TGTGCCAGTAGTACCTACGGGGGTACTGAAGCTTTCTTT.

The genes are TRBV4-2 and TRBJ2-3, with a tentative D call TRBD2 (5 bases). Germline V gene lookup returns CDR1 LGHNA and CDR2 YNFKEQ. This CDR3 spans 11 amino acids. Deletions cut 0 bases from V and 14 bases from J, with 9 bases between. CDR3 amino acids: CASSQETRVYF. CDR3 sequence (DNA): TGTGCCAGCAGCCAAGAAACTAGGGTGTATTTT.

The chain couples TRBV7-9 to TRBJ1-2; the D is unclear. Deletions cut 4 bases from V and 4 bases from J, with 13 bases between. CDR3 length equals 14 residues. Germline CDR1 reads SEHNR; CDR2 reads FQNEAQ (reference sequence). CDR3 nucleotide sequence: TGTGCCAGCAGCTATCAGGCAGTCCTCTATGGCTACACCTTC. Its translation is CASSYQAVLYGYTF.

This chain joins TRBV5-1 and TRBJ1-2; 9 positions agree with TRBD1. The V gene's germline CDR1 is SGHRS and CDR2 YFSETQ. The length of the CDR3 is 15 residues. The V segment lost 3 bases and the J segment 2 bases; nucleotides outside the gene matches: 5. The CDR3 loop is CASSWGTGRNYGYTF. The CDR3 nucleotides read TGCGCCAGCAGCTGGGGGACAGGGAGAAACTATGGCTACACCTTC.

The chain uses TRBV27 and TRBJ2-1; 7 nucleotides line up with TRBD1. This CDR3 is built from 15 residues. CDR1 and CDR2 (germline): MNHEY, SMNVEV (reference sequence). V lost 7 bases and J lost 2; bases outside the gene matches: 8. CDR3 bases: TGTGCCAGCAAAGAAGACAGGGCCCCCTACAATGAGCAGTTCTTC. It encodes CASKEDRAPYNEQFF.

The chain carries TRBV19 and TRBJ2-1, with 8 bases lining up with TRBD1. The V gene's germline CDR1 is LNHDA and CDR2 SQIVND (reference sequence). The CDR3 runs to 15 residues. With 11 bases clipped from V and 2 bases from J, the junction kept 11 bases outside the gene matches. CDR3 sequence (DNA): TGTGCCTCCCATGACAGGGGTGGGCCCTACAATGAGCAGTTCTTC. Protein: CASHDRGGPYNEQFF.

The chain carries TRBV12-3 or TRBV12-4 and TRBJ1-2, with 7 bases fitting TRBD1. CDR3 size: 13 residues. The junction had 9 bases not matched to a gene; V was cut back by 6 bases and J by 8 bases. CDR3 amino acids: CASSSGQMGGYTF. CDR3 in DNA: TGTGCCAGCAGCTCGGGACAGATGGGGGGCTACACCTTC.